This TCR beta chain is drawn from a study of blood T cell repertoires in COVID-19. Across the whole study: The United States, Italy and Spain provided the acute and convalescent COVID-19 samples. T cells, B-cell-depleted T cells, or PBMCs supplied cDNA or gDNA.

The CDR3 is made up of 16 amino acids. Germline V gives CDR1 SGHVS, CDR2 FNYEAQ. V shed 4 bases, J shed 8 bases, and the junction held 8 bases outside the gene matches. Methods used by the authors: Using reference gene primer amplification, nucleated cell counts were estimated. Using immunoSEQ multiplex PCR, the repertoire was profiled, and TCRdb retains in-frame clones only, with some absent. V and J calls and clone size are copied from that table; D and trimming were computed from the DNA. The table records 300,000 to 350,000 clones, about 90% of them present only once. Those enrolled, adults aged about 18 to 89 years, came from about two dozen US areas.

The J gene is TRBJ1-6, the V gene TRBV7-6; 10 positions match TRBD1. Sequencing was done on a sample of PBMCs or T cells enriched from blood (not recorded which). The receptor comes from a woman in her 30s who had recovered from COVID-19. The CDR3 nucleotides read TGTGCCAGCAGCTCCGGGACAGGGGTGCGGTATTCACCCCTCCACTTT. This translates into CASSSGTGVRYSPLHF.